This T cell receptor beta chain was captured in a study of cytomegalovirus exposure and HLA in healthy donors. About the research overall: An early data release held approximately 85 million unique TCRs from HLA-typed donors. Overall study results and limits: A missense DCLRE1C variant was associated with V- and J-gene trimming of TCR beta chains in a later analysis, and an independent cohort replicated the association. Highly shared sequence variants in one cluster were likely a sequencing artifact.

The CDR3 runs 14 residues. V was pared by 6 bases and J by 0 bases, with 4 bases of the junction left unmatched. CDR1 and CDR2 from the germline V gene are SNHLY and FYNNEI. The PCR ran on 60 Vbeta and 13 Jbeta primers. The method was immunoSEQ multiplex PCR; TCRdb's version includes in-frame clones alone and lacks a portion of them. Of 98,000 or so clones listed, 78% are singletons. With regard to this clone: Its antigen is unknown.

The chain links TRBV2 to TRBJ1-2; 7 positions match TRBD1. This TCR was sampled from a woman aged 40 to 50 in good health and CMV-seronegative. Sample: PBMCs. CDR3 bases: TGTGCCAGCAGCCTGACAGGGACTAACTATGGCTACACCTTC. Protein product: CASSLTGTNYGYTF.